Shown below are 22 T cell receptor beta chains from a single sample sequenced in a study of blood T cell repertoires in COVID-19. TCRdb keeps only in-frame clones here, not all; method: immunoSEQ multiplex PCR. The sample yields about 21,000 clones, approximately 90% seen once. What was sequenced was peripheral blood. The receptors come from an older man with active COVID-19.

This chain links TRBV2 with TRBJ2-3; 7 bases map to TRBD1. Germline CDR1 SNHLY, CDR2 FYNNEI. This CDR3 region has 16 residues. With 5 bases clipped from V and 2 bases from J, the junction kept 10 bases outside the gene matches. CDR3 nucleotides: TGTGCCAGCAGTCTCAGGACAGGAGTATCCACAGATACGCAGTATTTT. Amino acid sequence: CASSLRTGVSTDTQYF.

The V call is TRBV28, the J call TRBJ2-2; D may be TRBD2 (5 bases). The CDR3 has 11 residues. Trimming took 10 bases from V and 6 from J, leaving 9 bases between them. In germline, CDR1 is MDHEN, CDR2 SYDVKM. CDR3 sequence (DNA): TGTGCCACCTTGAGGGCCGGGGAGCTGTTTTTT. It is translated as CATLRAGELFF.

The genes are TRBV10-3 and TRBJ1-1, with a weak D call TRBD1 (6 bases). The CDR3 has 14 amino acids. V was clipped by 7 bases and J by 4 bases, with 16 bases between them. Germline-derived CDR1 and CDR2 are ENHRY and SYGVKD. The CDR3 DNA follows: TGTGCCATCACCGAGCTGGCAGGGGCCACTGAAGCTTTCTTT. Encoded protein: CAITELAGATEAFF.

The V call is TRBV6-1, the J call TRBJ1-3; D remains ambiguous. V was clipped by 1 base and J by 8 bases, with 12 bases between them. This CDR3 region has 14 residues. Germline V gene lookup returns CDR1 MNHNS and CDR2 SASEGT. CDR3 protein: CASSEERVTDTIYF. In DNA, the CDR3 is TGTGCCAGCAGTGAAGAGAGGGTAACGGACACCATATATTTT.

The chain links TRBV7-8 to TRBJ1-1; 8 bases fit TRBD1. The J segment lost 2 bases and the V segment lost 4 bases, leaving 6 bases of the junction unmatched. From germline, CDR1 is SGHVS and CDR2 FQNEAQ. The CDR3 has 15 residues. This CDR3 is CASSSGDRLNTEAFF. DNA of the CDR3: TGTGCCAGCAGCTCGGGGGACAGGCTAAACACTGAAGCTTTCTTT.

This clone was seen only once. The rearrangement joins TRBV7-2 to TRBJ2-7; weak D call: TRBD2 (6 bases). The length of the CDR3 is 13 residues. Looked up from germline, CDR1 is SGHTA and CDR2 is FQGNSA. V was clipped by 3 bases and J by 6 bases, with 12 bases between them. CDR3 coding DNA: TGTGCCAGCAGCTTTACTAGCTCAGGCGAGCAGTACTTC. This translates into CASSFTSSGEQYF.

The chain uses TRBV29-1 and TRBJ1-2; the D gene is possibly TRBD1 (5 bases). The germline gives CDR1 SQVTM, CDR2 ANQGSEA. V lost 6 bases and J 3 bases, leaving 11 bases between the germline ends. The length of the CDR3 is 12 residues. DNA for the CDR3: TGCAGCGTGACTCCGGGGGACTATGGCTACACCTTC. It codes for CSVTPGDYGYTF.

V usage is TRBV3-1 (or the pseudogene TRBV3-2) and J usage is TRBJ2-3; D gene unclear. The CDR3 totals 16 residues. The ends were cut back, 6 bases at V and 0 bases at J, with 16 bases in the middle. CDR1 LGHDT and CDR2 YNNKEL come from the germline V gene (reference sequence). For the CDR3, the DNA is TGTGCCAGCAGTCAACCCCTGACTGGCAGCACAGATACGCAGTATTTT. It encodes CASSQPLTGSTDTQYF.

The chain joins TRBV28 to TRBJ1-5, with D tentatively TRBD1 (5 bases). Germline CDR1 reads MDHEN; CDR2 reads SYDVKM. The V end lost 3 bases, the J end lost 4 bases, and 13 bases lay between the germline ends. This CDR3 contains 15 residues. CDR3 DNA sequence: TGTGCCAGCAGTTTGGGAGGGGTAAGAAATCAGCCCCAGCATTTT. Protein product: CASSLGGVRNQPQHF.

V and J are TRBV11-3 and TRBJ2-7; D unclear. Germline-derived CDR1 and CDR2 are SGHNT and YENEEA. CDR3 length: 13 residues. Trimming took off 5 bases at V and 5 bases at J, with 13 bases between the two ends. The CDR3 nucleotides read TGTGCCAGCAGCCTTCCGTCCCTCGACGAGCAGTACTTC. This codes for CASSLPSLDEQYF.

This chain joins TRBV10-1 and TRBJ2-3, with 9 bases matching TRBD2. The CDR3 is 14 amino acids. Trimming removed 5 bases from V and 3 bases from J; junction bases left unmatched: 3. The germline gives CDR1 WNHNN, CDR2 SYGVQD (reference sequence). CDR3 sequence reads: CASSLSGRTDTQYF. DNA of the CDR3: TGCGCCAGCAGTTTGAGCGGGAGGACAGATACGCAGTATTTT.

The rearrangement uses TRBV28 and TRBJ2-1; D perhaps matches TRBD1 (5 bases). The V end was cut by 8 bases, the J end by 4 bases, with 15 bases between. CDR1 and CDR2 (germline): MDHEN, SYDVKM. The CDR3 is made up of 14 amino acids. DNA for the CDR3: TGTGCCAGCCCCCCGGCAGGGTCTTACAATGAGCAGTTCTTC. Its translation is CASPPAGSYNEQFF.

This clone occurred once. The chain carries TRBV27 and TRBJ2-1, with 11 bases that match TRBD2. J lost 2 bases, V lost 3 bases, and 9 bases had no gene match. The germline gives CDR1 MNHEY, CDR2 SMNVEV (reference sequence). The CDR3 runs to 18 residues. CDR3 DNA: TGTGCCAGCAGTTTGCTGGGAGGTAGCGGGAGGGCCTACAATGAGCAGTTCTTC. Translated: CASSLLGGSGRAYNEQFF.

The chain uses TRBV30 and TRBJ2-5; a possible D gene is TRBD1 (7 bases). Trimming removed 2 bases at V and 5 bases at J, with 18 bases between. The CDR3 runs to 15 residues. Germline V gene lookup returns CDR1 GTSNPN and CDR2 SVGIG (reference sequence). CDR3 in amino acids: CAWSPGGWRGETQYF. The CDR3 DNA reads TGTGCCTGGAGTCCAGGGGGATGGAGGGGGGAGACCCAGTACTTC.

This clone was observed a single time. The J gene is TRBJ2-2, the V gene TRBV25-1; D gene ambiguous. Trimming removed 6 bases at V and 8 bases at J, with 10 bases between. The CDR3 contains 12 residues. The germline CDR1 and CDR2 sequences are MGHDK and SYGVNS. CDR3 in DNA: TGTGCCAGCAGGACGGAGAGAGGGGAGCTGTTTTTT. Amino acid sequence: CASRTERGELFF.

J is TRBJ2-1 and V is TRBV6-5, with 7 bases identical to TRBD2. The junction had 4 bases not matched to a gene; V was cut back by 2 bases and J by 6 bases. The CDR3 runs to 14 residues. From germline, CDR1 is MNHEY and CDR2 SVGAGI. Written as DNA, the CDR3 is TGTGCCAGCAGTTACATCGGGACTACCAATGAGCAGTTCTTC. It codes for CASSYIGTTNEQFF.

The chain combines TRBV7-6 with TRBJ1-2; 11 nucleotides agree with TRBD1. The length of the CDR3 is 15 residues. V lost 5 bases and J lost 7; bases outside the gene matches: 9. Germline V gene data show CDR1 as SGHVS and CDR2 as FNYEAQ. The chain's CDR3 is CASSPQGTGGSGYTF. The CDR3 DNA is TGTGCCAGCAGCCCCCAGGGGACAGGGGGTAGTGGCTACACCTTC.

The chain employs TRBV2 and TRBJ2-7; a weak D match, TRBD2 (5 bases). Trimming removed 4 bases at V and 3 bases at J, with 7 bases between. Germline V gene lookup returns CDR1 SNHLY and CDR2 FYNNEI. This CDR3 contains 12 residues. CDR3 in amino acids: CASSGEGYEQYF. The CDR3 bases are TGTGCCAGCAGTGGAGAGGGCTACGAGCAGTACTTC.

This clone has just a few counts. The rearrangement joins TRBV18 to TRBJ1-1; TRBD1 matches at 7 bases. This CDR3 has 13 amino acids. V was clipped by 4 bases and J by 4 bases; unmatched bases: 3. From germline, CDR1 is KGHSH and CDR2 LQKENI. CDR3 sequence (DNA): TGTGCCAGCTCACTGTCAGGGGGCACTGAAGCTTTCTTT. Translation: CASSLSGGTEAFF.

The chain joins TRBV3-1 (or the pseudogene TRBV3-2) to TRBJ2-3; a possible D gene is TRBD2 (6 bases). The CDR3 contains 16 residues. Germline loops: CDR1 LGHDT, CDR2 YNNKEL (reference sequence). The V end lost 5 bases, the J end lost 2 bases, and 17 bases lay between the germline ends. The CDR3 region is CASSEGVSGFTDTQYF. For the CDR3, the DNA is TGTGCCAGCAGCGAAGGGGTAAGCGGGTTCACAGATACGCAGTATTTT.

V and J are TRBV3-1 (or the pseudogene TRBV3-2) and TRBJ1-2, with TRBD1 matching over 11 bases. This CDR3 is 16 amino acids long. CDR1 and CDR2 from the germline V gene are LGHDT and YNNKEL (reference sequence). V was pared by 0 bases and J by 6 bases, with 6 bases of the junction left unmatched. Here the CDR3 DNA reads TGTGCCAGCAGCCAAGATGGGGGACAGGGGGTTAATGGCTACACCTTC. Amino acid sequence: CASSQDGGQGVNGYTF.

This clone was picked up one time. Here the CDR3 reads CASSPGHAMHEQYF. The CDR3 nucleotides are TGTGCCAGCAGTCCGGGACATGCAATGCACGAGCAGTACTTC. This chain joins TRBV27 and TRBJ2-7; D may be TRBD1 (6 bases). The ends were cut back, 5 bases at V and 5 bases at J, with 16 bases in the middle. The CDR3 is 14 amino acids. Germline V gene lookup returns CDR1 MNHEY and CDR2 SMNVEV (reference sequence).